The clone carrying this T cell receptor beta chain was seen repeatedly, ten times or more. Libraries of TCR beta came from iRepertoire HTBI primers plus Arm-PCR of CDR3 regions. One entry per CDR3 protein results from TCRdb running MiXCR on the multiplex PCR reads. The sample yields 350,000 to 450,000 distinct CDR3 sequences, 12% seen once. This sample was included in a study of regulatory T cells in long-lasting Graves disease. Stated time point: newly diagnosed GD, antithyroid drugs for less than 3 months. PBMCs provided the RNA from which the TCR library was made. Germline assignment: CDR1 SGHDN and CDR2 FVKESK. J gave up 3 bases and V 1 base, and 1 base lay outside the gene matches. This CDR3 contains 15 residues. The data were also submitted as part of a second study, on T cells in Graves' hyperthyroidism and ophthalmopathy. As that report states: Clinical symptoms, serum thyroxine, TRAb, thyroid ultrasound and orbital computed tomography established diagnosis.

The sample here was peripheral blood mononuclear cells (PBMCs), taken at new diagnosis, from a patient treated with antithyroid drugs. This sequence originates from a woman aged 18-29 years with Graves disease. V usage is TRBV14 and J usage is TRBJ2-1; 9 bases line up with TRBD2. The CDR3 region has the DNA TGTGCCAGCAGCCAAGGGACTAGCGTCTACAATGAGCAGTTCTTC. This translates into CASSQGTSVYNEQFF.